A single sample gave rise to the 25 T cell receptor beta chains below, sequenced in a study of Graves' ophthalmopathy and Graves' hyperthyroidism. RNA transcripts provided the template for amplifying TCR beta CDR3 regions. First-round RT-PCR relied on HTBI primers, and a second-round multiplex PCR came next. TCRdb re-analysed the multiplex PCR reads in MiXCR, keeping a single row per CDR3 protein. The sample gives 560,000 or so distinct CDR3 sequences, about 35% of which show up once; about 4% is in the top ten. Sequenced input: peripheral blood or thyroid tissue (not recorded which). These receptors originate from an adult man with Graves' hyperthyroidism.

With respect to this clonotype: At one end, the junction sequence differs from germline, possibly due to a read error. The rearrangement links TRBV7-9 to TRBJ2-2; D is unresolved. This CDR3 is 12 amino acids long. Germline lookup yields CDR1 SEHNR and CDR2 FQNEAQ (reference sequence). The DNA of the CDR3 is TGCGCCAGCAGCTTGGAGCCCGGGGAGCTGTTTTTT. Translating it yields CASSLEPGELFF.

This clonotype was detected many times. Germline is not matched at one junction end, which may reflect a read error. This chain links TRBV12-3 or TRBV12-4 with TRBJ2-7, with D possibly being TRBD1 (6 bases). The CDR3 runs to 14 residues. The CDR3 nucleotides are TGTGCCAGCAGCTTAGGTAGGGGGACCTACGAGCAGTACTTC. Amino acids: CASSLGRGTYEQYF.

The gene calls are TRBV4-1 and TRBJ1-5; TRBD1 is a possible D gene (6 bases). CDR3 length: 15 residues. Per the germline V gene, CDR1 is MGHRA and CDR2 is YSYEKL. Trimming removed 1 base from V and 6 bases from J, with 13 bases in between. CDR3 amino acids: CASSQVETGPQPQHF. In nucleotides, the CDR3 is TGCGCCAGCAGCCAAGTTGAGACAGGCCCTCAGCCCCAGCATTTT.

There are many counts of this clonotype. V usage is TRBV2 and J usage is TRBJ2-7, with a tentative D call TRBD2 (6 bases). The germline gives CDR1 SNHLY, CDR2 FYNNEI. The CDR3 is 15 amino acids. The germline V and J ends were trimmed by 5 bases and 0 bases, with 14 bases remaining between them. The CDR3, as DNA: TGTGCCAGCAGTCCCGGGACTCGGTTCTCCTACGAGCAGTACTTC. Translation: CASSPGTRFSYEQYF.

This chain joins TRBV7-3 and TRBJ2-3; D gene uncertain. With 6 bases removed from V and 1 base from J, the gap between germline ends came to 8 bases. The germline CDR1 and CDR2 sequences are SGHTA and FQGTGA. CDR3 length: 13 residues. CDR3 in amino acids: CASSPAGTDTQYF. CDR3 DNA sequence: TGTGCCAGCAGTCCGGCGGGCACAGATACGCAGTATTTT.

This chain links TRBV2 with TRBJ2-3; D remains unclear. The CDR3 consists of 14 residues. V was shortened by 7 bases and J by 1 base, with 12 bases between the two germline ends. The germline V gene has CDR1 SNHLY and CDR2 FYNNEI. CDR3 sequence reads: CASTRGWGTDTQYF. CDR3 in DNA: TGTGCCAGCACTCGAGGATGGGGCACAGATACGCAGTATTTT.

This clonotype has more than one count but fewer than ten. The chain is built from TRBV7-3 and TRBJ2-2; D is possibly TRBD1 or TRBD2 (6 bases each). CDR3 length: 17 residues. Germline CDR1 SGHTA, CDR2 FQGTGA. Trimming shortened V by 5 bases and J by 6 bases, and 22 bases separated the two germline ends. CDR3 amino acids: CASSQERGTRRSGELFF. The CDR3 DNA is TGTGCCAGCAGCCAAGAAAGGGGGACTCGAAGATCCGGGGAGCTGTTTTTT.

This clonotype has ten or more counts. The chain couples TRBV20-1 to TRBJ1-4; D perhaps matches TRBD1 (5 bases). This CDR3 has 13 amino acids. CDR1 and CDR2 from the germline V gene are DFQATT and SNEGSKA (reference sequence). V lost 5 bases, J lost 0 bases, and 7 bases lay in between. The DNA for the CDR3 is TGCAGTGCTGAACAGGCAACTAATGAAAAACTGTTTTTT. Translation: CSAEQATNEKLFF.

This clonotype was picked up many times. This chain connects TRBV3-1 to TRBJ1-5; 7 positions agree with TRBD1. From germline, CDR1 is LGHDT and CDR2 YNNKEL (reference sequence). The CDR3 runs 14 residues. With 1 base clipped from V and 11 bases from J, the junction kept 8 bases outside the gene matches. In DNA, the CDR3 is TGTGCCAGCAGCCAAGGTAGAGGGGGCTTGGCCCAGCATTTT. It specifies CASSQGRGGLAQHF.

The chain uses TRBV7-2 and TRBJ1-2; 7 bases agree with TRBD1. The length of the CDR3 is 16 residues. The V gene's germline CDR1 is SGHTA and CDR2 FQGNSA. The ends lost 5 bases at V and 5 bases at J; junction bases unmatched: 14. CDR3: CASSSAGGRNTYGYTF. CDR3 nucleotides: TGTGCCAGCAGCAGCGCAGGGGGACGGAACACGTATGGCTACACCTTC.

V usage is TRBV7-9 and J usage is TRBJ1-5, with unresolved D. The CDR3 covers 16 residues. V was clipped by 0 bases and J by 0 bases, with 9 bases between them. From germline, CDR1 is SEHNR and CDR2 FQNEAQ (reference sequence). CDR3 in amino acids: CASSLAVQYSNQPQHF. The CDR3 nucleotides are TGTGCCAGCAGCTTAGCGGTCCAGTATAGCAATCAGCCCCAGCATTTT. Variable domain in full (rest from reference TRBV7-9 and TRBJ1-5): DTGVSQNPRHKITKRGQNVTFRCDPISEHNRLYWYRQTLGQGPEFLTYFQNEAQLEKSRLLSDRFSAERPKGSFSTLEIQRTEQGDSAMYLCASSLAVQYSNQPQHFGDGTRLSIL.

The chain employs TRBV2 and TRBJ2-7, with TRBD2 matching over 13 bases. V trimming: 4 bases; J trimming: 2 bases; junction bases outside the gene matches: 2. Germline lookup yields CDR1 SNHLY and CDR2 FYNNEI. This CDR3 region has 15 residues. DNA for the CDR3: TGTGCCAGCAGTGGACTAGCGGGAGGCCCCTACGAGCAGTACTTC. Translated: CASSGLAGGPYEQYF.

This chain joins TRBV29-1 and TRBJ2-7; 7 bases are a match to TRBD1. V lost 4 bases to trimming and J lost 2 bases; unmatched junction nucleotides: 11. This CDR3 is built from 15 residues. CDR1 and CDR2 from the germline V gene are SQVTM and ANQGSEA. CDR3 nucleotides: TGCAGCGTTGCTAAACGGGACAGTTTTACCTACGAGCAGTACTTC. The encoded protein is CSVAKRDSFTYEQYF.

The chain links TRBV7-3 to TRBJ2-7; D is perhaps TRBD2 (6 bases). This CDR3 contains 13 residues. Per germline, CDR1 SGHTA and CDR2 FQGTGA. V was cut by 6 bases and J by 1 base, with 10 bases left in between. CDR3 residues: CASRNAGSYEQYF. In nucleotides, the CDR3 is TGTGCCAGCAGAAATGCGGGATCCTACGAGCAGTACTTC.

This clonotype was recorded at least ten times. This chain uses TRBV7-3 with TRBJ1-4, with TRBD1 identical over 7 bases. The CDR3 extends over 13 amino acids. The junction had 2 bases not matched to a gene; V was cut back by 3 bases and J by 7 bases. Germline-derived CDR1 and CDR2 are SGHTA and FQGTGA. The CDR3 DNA follows: TGTGCCAGCAGCTTGACAGGGATTGAAAAACTGTTTTTT. Residues: CASSLTGIEKLFF. Combining the CDR3 with reference TRBV7-3 and TRBJ1-4 gives the whole variable domain GAGVSQTPSNKVTEKGKYVELRCDPISGHTALYWYRQSLGQGPEFLIYFQGTGAADDSGLPNDRFFAVRPEGSVSTLKIQRTERGDSAVYLCASSLTGIEKLFFGSGTQLSVL.

The rearrangement joins TRBV3-1 to TRBJ2-7, with a possible D match to TRBD1 (5 bases). The CDR3 is made up of 12 amino acids. Germline V gives CDR1 LGHDT, CDR2 YNNKEL (reference sequence). With 3 bases removed from V and 8 bases from J, the gap between germline ends came to 11 bases. This chain's CDR3 is CASSHQGRQQYF. The CDR3 region has the DNA TGTGCCAGCAGCCACCAGGGTCGTCAGCAGTACTTC.

This chain links TRBV24-1 with TRBJ2-5; possible D gene TRBD2, 8 bases. Per germline, CDR1 KGHDR and CDR2 SFDVKD. The CDR3 length is 18 residues. The ends were cut back, 1 base at V and 1 base at J, with 18 bases in the middle. The CDR3 here is CATSDLGGSAGGQETQYF. The CDR3 DNA follows: TGTGCCACCAGTGATTTAGGGGGCAGTGCGGGGGGCCAAGAGACCCAGTACTTC.

This clonotype was detected ten times or more. V gene TRBV15 combines with J gene TRBJ1-4; 7 bases align to TRBD1. Looked up from germline, CDR1 is LNHNV and CDR2 is YYDKDF (reference sequence). The CDR3 contains 17 residues. Unmatched junction bases numbered 6, after V lost 1 base and J lost 1 base. The DNA for the CDR3 is TGTGCCACCAGCAGAGCCGGACAGGAAGTAACTAATGAAAAACTGTTTTTT. Translation: CATSRAGQEVTNEKLFF.

This chain connects TRBV20-1 to TRBJ2-6, with D unclear. The germline V gene has CDR1 DFQATT and CDR2 SNEGSKA (reference sequence). Trimming took 3 bases from V and 4 from J, leaving 4 bases between them. The CDR3 spans 12 residues. The CDR3 DNA is TGCAGTGCTAGGACAGGGGCCAACGTCCTGACTTTC. It specifies CSARTGANVLTF.

At least ten counts were recorded for this clonotype. The rearrangement links TRBV6-6 to TRBJ1-2; D might be TRBD1 (6 bases). The V end was cut by 6 bases, the J end by 8 bases, with 13 bases between. The CDR3 contains 12 residues. The germline V gene encodes CDR1 MNHNY and CDR2 SVGAGI (reference sequence). The CDR3 nucleotides are TGTGCCAGCAGCACAGGGTTGGGCGGCTACACCTTC. Residues: CASSTGLGGYTF.

The genes are TRBV7-3 and TRBJ2-6, with D hard to call. Germline V gene sequence: CDR1 SGHTA, CDR2 FQGTGA. This CDR3 has 14 amino acids. V was cut by 4 bases and J by 4 bases, with 8 bases left in between. CDR3 protein: CASSSYTGANVLTF. The DNA for the CDR3 is TGTGCCAGCAGCTCGTACACCGGGGCCAACGTCCTGACTTTC.

In nucleotides, the CDR3 is TGCAGCGTTATGGGACAGGGAGTCGGGGAGACCCAGTACTTC. Encoded protein: CSVMGQGVGETQYF. This chain uses TRBV29-1 with TRBJ2-5, with 9 bases that match TRBD1. V trimming: 5 bases; J trimming: 5 bases; junction bases outside the gene matches: 9. The CDR3 is 14 residues long. Germline V lookup: CDR1 SQVTM, CDR2 ANQGSEA.

In its sample, this clonotype was seen many times. The gene calls are TRBV4-2 and TRBJ2-7; TRBD2 agrees at 10 bases. V lost 1 base to trimming and J lost 4 bases; unmatched junction nucleotides: 4. Germline V gene data show CDR1 as LGHNA and CDR2 as YNFKEQ. The CDR3 spans 15 residues. CDR3: CASSQGLAGGYEQYF. The CDR3 DNA sequence: TGTGCCAGCAGCCAAGGACTAGCGGGTGGGTACGAGCAGTACTTC.

This chain uses TRBV2 with TRBJ1-1; D gene ambiguous. Germline CDR1 and CDR2: SNHLY and FYNNEI. The CDR3 sequence is 13 residues long. Trimming cost V 10 bases and J 1 base, with 13 bases left between them. The CDR3 sequence is CATGDLANTEAFF. CDR3 bases: TGTGCCACCGGAGATTTGGCGAACACTGAAGCTTTCTTT.

This clonotype came up a few times. This chain connects TRBV6-5 to TRBJ2-7; unclear D gene. Germline values: CDR1 MNHEY, CDR2 SVGAGI. The CDR3 totals 14 residues. Trimming pared 5 bases from V and 4 bases from J, leaving 15 bases between. The CDR3 DNA reads as TGTGCCAGCAGTGAAGCGCCTTCTGGGTACGAGCAGTACTTC. It encodes CASSEAPSGYEQYF.